This T cell receptor (beta chain) was profiled in a study of identifying expanded T cells in peripheral blood (dated by TCRdb to about 2019). Background on the whole study: Technical replicates were generated by sequencing separate aliquots of the same genomic DNA pool, with four replicates compared pairwise. Points the paper makes about the study in general: It was expected by the authors that biological variance in healthy repertoires might increase further over much longer intervals, such as months to years. Across all healthy-donor time intervals, the beta-binomial model significantly lowered both the number of clones called differentially abundant and the false-positive rate. The binomial model flagged around 1.2 differentially abundant clones between technical replicates but 15 to 17 over two weeks and roughly 19 over about four weeks. Variance in clone template counts between approximately two-week samples significantly increased with total template count across all healthy donors.

In the case of this clone: The antigen it binds to is not known. No base-level quality is on record; no much larger clone is a single base apart.

During the collection period, no immune events, such as infections, were documented for the healthy donors. Blood repertoires from healthy donors were used as a training cohort for calibrating time-dependent variance in a beta-binomial model of differential abundance of T-cell clones. The training cohort comprised roughly ten healthy donors, 3 female and 7 male. An age range of roughly 25 to 65 years, with an average of about 39 years, was recorded for the donors. Whole blood was collected from each healthy donor at three time points spaced two to three weeks apart and obtained from a commercial supplier. For immunosequencing, genomic DNA was extracted from unsorted whole blood. Unmatched junction bases come to 4, with V trimmed by 3 bases and J by 5 bases. Looking up the germline V gene (reference sequence) yields CDR1 LNHDA and CDR2 SQIVND. Including cysteine and phenylalanine, the CDR3 has 15 amino acids. The kept DNA is CDR3 alone, 45 bases in frame from the first base.

TCRbeta CDR3 regions were profiled with the immunoSEQ Assay using bias-controlled multiplex PCR amplification of genomic DNA. As for the original processing: The absolute abundance of each unique TCRbeta CDR3 region was quantified after sequences were collapsed and filtered. Differential abundance was assessed using a binomial (Fisher-equivalent) model and a beta-binomial model in which time-dependent variance fitted from healthy donors was added. Clones with fewer than 5 combined templates were removed, and differential abundance was called for clones with a Benjamini-Hochberg FDR below 0.01. In the beta-binomial model, variance was expressed as a function of the total template count across the two samples, in the form v = (b*log(k)+a)^2. What TCRdb holds here is the immuneACCESS table cut down to in-frame rearrangements. Part of the clones is not present; checked against another copy, under half of the missing clones reflect an unresolved V gene, and the others are unexplained. V and J calls and clone size are those listed in that table; D and trimming were worked out from the DNA. This sample is represented by about 82,000 clones; over 85% of them were singletons. Jointly, the top ten make up roughly 7.3% of the sample.

Sequencing used blood. The chain is encoded by TRBV19 joined to TRBJ2-5, with 12 middle bases fitting TRBD2. This TCR was recovered from a person between 18 and 75 years old in good health. The CDR3 loop reads CASSIGTSGLETQYF. The nucleotides read TGTGCCAGTAGTATTGGGACTAGCGGGCTGGAGACCCAGTACTTC.